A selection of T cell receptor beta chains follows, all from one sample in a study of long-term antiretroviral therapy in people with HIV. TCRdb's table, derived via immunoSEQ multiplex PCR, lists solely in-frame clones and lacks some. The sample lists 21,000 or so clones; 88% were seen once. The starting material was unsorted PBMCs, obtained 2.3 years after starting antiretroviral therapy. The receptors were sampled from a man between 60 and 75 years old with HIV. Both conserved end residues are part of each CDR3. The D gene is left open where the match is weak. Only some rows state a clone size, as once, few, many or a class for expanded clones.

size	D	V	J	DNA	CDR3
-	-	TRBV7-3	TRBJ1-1	TGTGCCAGCAGCTTAACCCCGAACACTGAAGCTTTCTTT	CASSLTPNTEAFF
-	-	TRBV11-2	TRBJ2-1	TGTGCCAGCAGCTTAGAGGCAGATTACAATGAGCAGTTCTTC	CASSLEADYNEQFF
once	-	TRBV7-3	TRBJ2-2	TGTGCCAGCAGCCTCACTAGTCCCTCGAACACCGGGGAGCTGTTTTTT	CASSLTSPSNTGELFF
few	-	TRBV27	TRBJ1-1	TGTGCCAGCAGTTTTTGGCCGAACACTGAAGCTTTCTTT	CASSFWPNTEAFF
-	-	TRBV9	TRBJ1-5	TGTGCCAGCAGCGAGGGGGTGAGCAATCAGCCCCAGCATTTT	CASSEGVSNQPQHF
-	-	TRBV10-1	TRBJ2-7	TGCGCCAGCCGCGCCGGGACGGTTCCCTACGAGCAGTACTTC	CASRAGTVPYEQYF
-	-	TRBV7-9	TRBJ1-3	TGTGCCAGCAGCCGTTATCCCAATCGGGCCGGGTGGGGAAACACCATATATTTT	CASSRYPNRAGWGNTIYF
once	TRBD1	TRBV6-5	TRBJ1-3	TGTGCCAGCAGTTATCAGGGGGCGACTGGAAACACCATATATTTT	CASSYQGATGNTIYF
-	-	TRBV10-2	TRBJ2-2	TGCGCCAGCAGTGATTGGGGCGGAGCGAACACCGGGGAGCTGTTTTTT	CASSDWGGANTGELFF
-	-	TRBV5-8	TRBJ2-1	TGTGCCAGCAGAGGGGAGAATGAGCAGTTCTTC	CASRGENEQFF
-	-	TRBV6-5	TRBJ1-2	TGTGCCAGCAATGGGGGATGGGGCTACACCTTC	CASNGGWGYTF
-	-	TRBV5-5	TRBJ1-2	TGTGCCAGCAGCTTGACAGGGAATGACTATGGCTACACCTTC	CASSLTGNDYGYTF
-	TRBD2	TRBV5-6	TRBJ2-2	TGTGCCAGCAGCTTAGGACTAGCGTATCTCACCGGGGAGCTGTTTTTT	CASSLGLAYLTGELFF
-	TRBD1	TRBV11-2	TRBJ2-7	TGTGCCAGCACTACAGGACAGGGGGCTGGGGAGCAGTACTTC	CASTTGQGAGEQYF
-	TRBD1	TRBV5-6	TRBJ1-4	TGTGCCAGCAGCCAGGCCGGGACAGGGAGGGAAAAACTGTTTTTT	CASSQAGTGREKLFF
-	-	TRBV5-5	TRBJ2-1	TGTGCCAGCAGCGAGATTGCAGGGGCCCATGAGCAGTTCTTC	CASSEIAGAHEQFF
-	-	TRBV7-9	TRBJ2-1	TGTGCCAGCAGTCGCCCCCCTGGCGATGAGCAGTTCTTC	CASSRPPGDEQFF
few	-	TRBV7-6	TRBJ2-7	TGTGCCAGCAGCTTAGATGTGGGGGTTGCCTACGAGCAGTACTTC	CASSLDVGVAYEQYF
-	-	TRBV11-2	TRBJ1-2	TGTGCCAGCAGCTTCCGAAACTATGGCTACACCTTC	CASSFRNYGYTF
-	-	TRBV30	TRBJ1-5	TGTGCCTGGAGTGGTTCGGCGGGGTCCGGAGCGGAGCCCCAGCATTTT	CAWSGSAGSGAEPQHF
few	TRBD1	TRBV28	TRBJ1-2	TGTGCCAGCATGGCCGGTATACAGGGGGTATTCGGAGGCTACACCTTC	CASMAGIQGVFGGYTF
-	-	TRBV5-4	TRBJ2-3	TGTGCCAGCAGCTTGGCGGGGACAGTGGGACTAGGTACGCAGTATTTT	CASSLAGTVGLGTQYF
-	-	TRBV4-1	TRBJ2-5	TGCGCCAGCAGCCAATGGCGGTTAGAGACCCAGTACTTC	CASSQWRLETQYF
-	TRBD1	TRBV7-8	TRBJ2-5	TGTGCCAGCAGCACCCGGACAGGCAGCCAAGAGACCCAGTACTTC	CASSTRTGSQETQYF
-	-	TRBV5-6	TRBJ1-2	TGTGCCAGCAGCTTACAACCAGGGGCTGCTAACTATGGCTACACCTTC	CASSLQPGAANYGYTF
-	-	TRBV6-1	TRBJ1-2	TGTGCCAGCAGGGTTACGGGGTACTATGGCTACACCTTC	CASRVTGYYGYTF
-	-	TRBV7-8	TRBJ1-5	TGTGCCAGCAGCTCCCTCGGGGCCTCTCACCTCTATCAGCCCCAGCATTTT	CASSSLGASHLYQPQHF
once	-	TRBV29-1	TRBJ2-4	TGCAGCGTTGAGCCCTATCAAAGGGACATTCAGTACTTC	CSVEPYQRDIQYF